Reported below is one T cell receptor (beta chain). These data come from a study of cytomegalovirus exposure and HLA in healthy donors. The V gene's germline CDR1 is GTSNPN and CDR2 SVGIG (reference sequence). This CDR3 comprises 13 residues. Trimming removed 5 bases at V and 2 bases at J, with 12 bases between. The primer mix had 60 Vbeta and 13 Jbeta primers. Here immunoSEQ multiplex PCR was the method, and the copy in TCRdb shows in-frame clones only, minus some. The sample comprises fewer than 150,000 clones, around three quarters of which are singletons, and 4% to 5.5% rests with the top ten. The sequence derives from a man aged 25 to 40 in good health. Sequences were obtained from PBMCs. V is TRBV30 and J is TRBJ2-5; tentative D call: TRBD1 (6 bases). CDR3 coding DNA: TGTGCCTGGTCCCTAGGGGGTCAAGAGACCCAGTACTTC. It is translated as CAWSLGGQETQYF.